This is a list of T cell receptor beta chains from one sample in a study of blood T cell repertoires in COVID-19. Method: immunoSEQ multiplex PCR; TCRdb's copy keeps in-frame clones and lacks some. The sample lists 90,000 to 100,000 clones, less than 85% occurring once. Sequenced input: peripheral blood. These TCRs come from a man between 65 and 80 years old with active or convalescent COVID-19. Each CDR3 is given with its conserved first and last residue. A D gene is named only where the DNA matches it firmly. Rows may omit the clone size; those that give it use once, few, many or a size class.

J | V | size | D | CDR3 | DNA
TRBJ1-1 | TRBV12-3/TRBV12-4 | NA | NA | CASSPTGYTEAFF | TGTGCCAGCAGCCCAACAGGGTACACTGAAGCTTTCTTT
TRBJ2-1 | TRBV27 | NA | NA | CASSLRRGGNEQFF | TGTGCCAGCAGTCTCCGGCGGGGAGGTAATGAGCAGTTCTTC
TRBJ2-7 | TRBV7-6 | NA | TRBD2 | CASSPGLANSYEQYF | TGTGCCAGCAGCCCCGGACTAGCAAACTCCTACGAGCAGTACTTC
TRBJ1-2 | TRBV7-2 | NA | TRBD1 | CASSSTRDRGAGYTF | TGTGCCAGCAGCTCAACCCGGGACAGGGGGGCGGGCTACACCTTC
TRBJ2-1 | TRBV14 | NA | NA | CASGRGNYNEQFF | TGTGCCAGCGGGAGAGGCAACTACAATGAGCAGTTCTTC
TRBJ1-2 | TRBV20-1 | NA | NA | CSASSRVNYGYTF | TGCAGTGCTAGTAGCAGGGTTAACTATGGCTACACCTTC
TRBJ1-2 | TRBV14 | NA | NA | CASSQGGGYTF | TGTGCCAGCAGCCAAGGCGGGGGTTACACCTTC
TRBJ2-1 | TRBV18 | NA | TRBD2 | CASSGTRGNEQFF | TGTGCCAGCTCGGGGACTAGAGGCAATGAGCAGTTCTTC
TRBJ1-5 | TRBV7-9 | NA | NA | CASSLDGGPQPQHF | TGTGCCAGCAGCTTAGATGGGGGCCCTCAGCCCCAGCATTTT
TRBJ2-7 | TRBV9 | NA | NA | CASSVGAGTYEQYF | TGTGCCAGCAGCGTAGGGGCAGGTACCTACGAGCAGTACTTC
TRBJ2-3 | TRBV29-1 | once | NA | CSAFSSGVPTDTQYF | TGCAGCGCCTTTTCTTCAGGGGTCCCCACAGATACGCAGTATTTT
TRBJ2-7 | TRBV11-3 | NA | TRBD1 | CASSRGQGHEQYF | TGTGCCAGCAGCCGGGGACAGGGGCACGAGCAGTACTTC
TRBJ2-3 | TRBV7-9 | NA | NA | CASSPTGTDTQYF | TGTGCCAGCAGTCCGACTGGCACAGATACGCAGTATTTT
TRBJ2-3 | TRBV14 | NA | TRBD2 | CASSRGLAGTDTQYF | TGTGCCAGCAGCCGGGGACTAGCGGGCACAGATACGCAGTATTTT
TRBJ1-1 | TRBV7-8 | NA | NA | CASSSPKNTEAFF | TGTGCCAGCAGCTCGCCTAAGAACACTGAAGCTTTCTTT
TRBJ2-2 | TRBV18 | NA | TRBD1 | CASSPGTGRTGELFF | TGTGCCAGCTCACCCGGGACAGGGAGGACCGGGGAGCTGTTTTTT